The next 27 T cell receptor beta chains were all read from a single sample in a study of neurological immune-mediated disorders. TCRdb called the 5' RACE reads again in MiXCR, with one record for every CDR3 protein. The table shows more than 70,000 distinct CDR3 sequences, with roughly a tenth occurring only once. Time point defined: longitudinal time-point 1 (baseline). Sequenced: PBMCs. Receptors were obtained from a man aged 25-45 years in good health.

This clonotype appeared many times. The chain uses TRBV5-1 and TRBJ1-2; 7 nucleotides align to TRBD1. V dropped 4 bases and J dropped 4; count of bases not matched to a gene: 7. The CDR3 runs 14 residues. Germline V gene data show CDR1 as SGHRS and CDR2 as YFSETQ. The CDR3 is CASSADRFTYGYTF. The DNA of the CDR3 is TGCGCCAGCAGCGCGGACAGGTTTACCTATGGCTACACCTTC.

This clonotype was detected many times. The CDR3 region is CASSLRTGGAGTGELFF. In DNA, the CDR3 is TGTGCCAGCAGCTTAAGAACAGGGGGCGCCGGCACCGGGGAGCTGTTTTTT. The rearrangement uses TRBV7-3 and TRBJ2-2, with 9 positions matching TRBD1. The V and J ends lost 1 base and 4 bases, in that order; junction bases with no gene match: 7. This CDR3 contains 17 residues. Germline V lookup: CDR1 SGHTA, CDR2 FQGTGA.

This clonotype has a count of ten or more. The V and J genes are TRBV20-1 and TRBJ2-7; 7 bases are shared with TRBD2. J lost 4 bases, V lost 2 bases, and 8 bases had no gene match. Looked up from germline, CDR1 is DFQATT and CDR2 is SNEGSKA (reference sequence). The CDR3 contains 14 residues. This CDR3 is CSARLGGKYYEQYF. CDR3 DNA sequence: TGCAGTGCTAGATTGGGGGGGAAGTATTACGAGCAGTACTTC.

V gene TRBV20-1 combines with J gene TRBJ2-1; D unresolved. The V gene lost 6 bases and the J gene lost 0 bases, with 9 bases spanning the gap. Germline V gene sequence: CDR1 DFQATT, CDR2 SNEGSKA (reference sequence). This CDR3 contains 13 residues. The CDR3 nucleotides are TGCAGTGCCCATGCCGCCTCCTACAATGAGCAGTTCTTC. Encoded protein: CSAHAASYNEQFF.

This clonotype was counted ten times or more. This chain uses TRBV3-1 with TRBJ2-4; D ambiguous. V was cut by 0 bases and J by 9 bases, with 12 bases left in between. This CDR3 has 14 residues. The germline V gene has CDR1 LGHDT and CDR2 YNNKEL (reference sequence). CDR3 coding DNA: TGTGCCAGCAGCCAAGAGAGGAATCCGGGCATTCAGTACTTC. This gives the protein CASSQERNPGIQYF.

This sequence joins TRBV28 and TRBJ2-1; the D gene is possibly TRBD1 (5 bases). CDR1 and CDR2 from the germline V gene are MDHEN and SYDVKM. The CDR3 covers 13 residues. The V end was cut by 3 bases, the J end by 5 bases, with 8 bases between. CDR3 region: CASSFGADNEQFF. CDR3 in DNA: TGTGCCAGCAGTTTTGGGGCCGACAATGAGCAGTTCTTC.

The sample holds many counts of this clonotype. The rearrangement uses TRBV15 and TRBJ2-5, with D tentatively TRBD1 (5 bases). Germline CDR1 LNHNV, CDR2 YYDKDF (reference sequence). V was pared by 0 bases and J by 2 bases, with 10 bases between. The CDR3 length is 15 residues. DNA of the CDR3: TGTGCCACCAGCAGAGATCGTTCAGGGCAAGAGACCCAGTACTTC. Residues: CATSRDRSGQETQYF.

Ten or more counts support this clonotype. The chain combines TRBV11-1 with TRBJ2-1; 9 positions agree with TRBD2. This CDR3 has 17 amino acids. CDR1 and CDR2 (germline): SGHAT, FQDESV (reference sequence). V trimming: 0 bases; J trimming: 8 bases; junction bases outside the gene matches: 11. CDR3 region: CASSLAWASGKGYEQFF. The CDR3 DNA reads TGTGCCAGCAGCTTAGCGTGGGCTAGCGGGAAGGGCTATGAGCAGTTCTTC. The full variable domain, completed using reference TRBV11-1 and TRBJ2-1, is EAEVAQSPRYKITEKSQAVAFWCDPISGHATLYWYRQILGQGPELLVQFQDESVVDDSQLPKDRFSAERLKGVDSTLKIQPAELGDSAMYLCASSLAWASGKGYEQFFGPGTRLTVL.

There are many counts of this clonotype. V and J are TRBV28 and TRBJ2-7; TRBD2 matches at 8 bases. Germline CDR1 and CDR2: MDHEN and SYDVKM. The junction had 9 bases not matched to a gene; V was cut back by 3 bases and J by 5 bases. This CDR3 is built from 15 residues. Here the CDR3 reads CASSFFDGRGNEQYF. The DNA of the CDR3 is TGTGCCAGCAGTTTTTTTGACGGGAGGGGAAACGAGCAGTACTTC.

This clonotype was found many times. The V call is TRBV12-3 or TRBV12-4, the J call TRBJ1-5; D uncertain. The CDR3 consists of 14 residues. V lost 3 bases and J 4 bases, leaving 10 bases between the germline ends. The CDR3 reads CASSLYESNQPQHF. The CDR3 DNA sequence: TGTGCCAGCAGTTTGTACGAGAGTAATCAGCCCCAGCATTTT.

This clonotype was observed a handful of times. J is TRBJ2-1 and V is TRBV7-6; 7 bases line up with TRBD2. Germline V lookup: CDR1 SGHVS, CDR2 FNYEAQ. The ends lost 8 bases at V and 5 bases at J; junction bases unmatched: 12. CDR3 length: 15 residues. In DNA form, the CDR3 reads TGTGCCAGCGCTAGCTTCGGGACTACCAACAATGAGCAGTTCTTC. This codes for CASASFGTTNNEQFF.

This clonotype was found many times. The rearrangement links TRBV5-1 to TRBJ2-1; no definite D call. Trimming removed 3 bases at V and 3 bases at J, with 16 bases between. The CDR3 is 16 amino acids. From germline, CDR1 is SGHRS and CDR2 YFSETQ. CDR3 loop: CASSSGADINYNEQFF. In DNA form, the CDR3 reads TGCGCCAGCAGCTCAGGCGCGGATATAAACTACAATGAGCAGTTCTTC.

There are many counts of this clonotype. The chain links TRBV19 to TRBJ2-3; D is undetermined. Germline CDR1 and CDR2: LNHDA and SQIVND (reference sequence). V shed 5 bases and J shed 5 bases, with 8 bases lying between them. The CDR3 has 12 amino acids. CDR3 in amino acids: CASSPAQDTQYF. The CDR3 DNA is TGTGCCAGTAGTCCGGCACAAGATACGCAGTATTTT.

This clonotype was seen many times. The chain carries TRBV19 and TRBJ2-7; a weak D match, TRBD1 (5 bases). CDR3 length: 13 residues. Trimming removed 6 bases at V and 7 bases at J, with 16 bases between. Germline V gives CDR1 LNHDA, CDR2 SQIVND (reference sequence). The CDR3: CASRKDQGVEQYF. The CDR3 coding sequence is TGTGCCAGTAGGAAGGATCAGGGTGTGGAGCAGTACTTC.

This clonotype came up many times. This rearrangement joins TRBV10-3 to TRBJ2-7; D is ambiguous. The CDR3 is 12 amino acids. Trimming removed 7 bases from V and 3 bases from J, with 10 bases in between. CDR1 is ENHRY and CDR2 is SYGVKD in the germline V gene. The CDR3 loop is CAIKGTNYEQYF. As DNA, the CDR3 is TGTGCCATCAAGGGCACCAACTACGAGCAGTACTTC.

This clonotype appeared many times. The chain combines TRBV6-5 with TRBJ1-4; 8 bases align to TRBD1. Per germline, CDR1 MNHEY and CDR2 SVGAGI. Trimming cost V 0 bases and J 7 bases; bases outside gene matches: 4. This CDR3 comprises 15 residues. The CDR3 bases are TGTGCCAGCAGTTACTCGACACAGGGGGGTGAAAAACTGTTTTTT. It encodes CASSYSTQGGEKLFF.

This clonotype came up a few times. The chain has TRBV20-1 and TRBJ2-3; D remains ambiguous. V was pared by 4 bases and J by 3 bases, with 11 bases between. The CDR3 runs 13 residues. In germline, CDR1 is DFQATT, CDR2 SNEGSKA (reference sequence). CDR3 amino acids: CSATADLTDTQYF. DNA of the CDR3: TGCAGTGCTACGGCGGACCTAACAGATACGCAGTATTTT.

Many counts were recorded for this clonotype. The DNA of the CDR3 is TGTGCCAGCAGCTTGGGAAGTAACCTAGCCAAAAACATTCAGTACTTC. It specifies CASSLGSNLAKNIQYF. The J gene is TRBJ2-4, the V gene TRBV5-4; D ambiguous. CDR3 size: 16 residues. Trimming took 0 bases from V and 0 from J, leaving 10 bases between them. CDR1 is SGHNT, CDR2 YYREEE, per germline (reference sequence).

This clonotype was counted ten times or more. The chain is built from TRBV29-1 and TRBJ1-2; 8 bases map to TRBD1. From germline, CDR1 is SQVTM and CDR2 ANQGSEA. The CDR3 is made up of 16 amino acids. The V gene end was trimmed by 6 bases and the J gene end by 2 bases; junction bases not matched to a gene: 14. The CDR3 is CSVLSTFRDRNYGYTF. Here the CDR3 DNA reads TGCAGCGTCTTGAGCACATTTCGGGACAGGAACTATGGCTACACCTTC.

This clonotype was counted ten times or more. The chain links TRBV5-1 to TRBJ2-5, with D maybe TRBD1 (6 bases). Germline V lookup: CDR1 SGHRS, CDR2 YFSETQ. The CDR3 length is 13 residues. The V gene lost 1 base and the J gene lost 5 bases, with 9 bases spanning the gap. The CDR3 region has the DNA TGCGCCAGCAGCTTGTTCACAGGGGAGACCCAGTACTTC. This codes for CASSLFTGETQYF.

This clonotype showed up many times. The J gene is TRBJ1-3, the V gene TRBV5-1; weak D call: TRBD1 (5 bases). Germline loops: CDR1 SGHRS, CDR2 YFSETQ. The CDR3 length is 18 residues. The V end was cut by 4 bases, the J end by 4 bases, with 24 bases between. CDR3 bases: TGCGCCAGCAGCAAAGGAACCGGGACGTCGGACTTGGGAAACACCATATATTTT. Its protein product is CASSKGTGTSDLGNTIYF.

There are many counts of this clonotype. The chain carries TRBV20-1 and TRBJ2-5; 10 nucleotides agree with TRBD2. The V and J ends lost 0 bases and 4 bases, in that order; junction bases with no gene match: 5. CDR1 is DFQATT, CDR2 SNEGSKA, per germline (reference sequence). There are 15 residues in the CDR3. CDR3 DNA: TGCAGTGCTAGAGATCCGAGACTAGCGGGAGAGACCCAGTACTTC. Its protein product is CSARDPRLAGETQYF.

This clonotype was recorded many times. This chain connects TRBV3-1 to TRBJ1-1; D might be TRBD1 (5 bases). The CDR3 length is 13 residues. The V end lost 6 bases, the J end lost 4 bases, and 12 bases lay between the germline ends. Germline values: CDR1 LGHDT, CDR2 YNNKEL (reference sequence). Here the CDR3 DNA reads TGTGCCAGCAGTCCAGGGTCGGGCACTGAAGCTTTCTTT. It codes for CASSPGSGTEAFF.

This clonotype was seen only a few times. A much more abundant neighbour one base away suggests this may be a read error. The chain couples TRBV7-9 to TRBJ2-3; possible D gene TRBD1, 6 bases. Germline values: CDR1 SEHNR, CDR2 FQNEAQ (reference sequence). The CDR3 runs 12 residues. The CDR3 DNA reads as TGTGCCAACAGCCCCCAACAGGGTGGGCAGTATTTT. Protein sequence: CANSPQQGGQYF.

This clonotype has at least ten counts. V is TRBV9 and J is TRBJ2-2; D may be TRBD2 (5 bases). Trimming took off 1 base at V and 2 bases at J, with 12 bases between the two ends. The CDR3 totals 16 residues. Looked up from germline, CDR1 is SGDLS and CDR2 is YYNGEE. Written as DNA, the CDR3 is TGTGCCAGCAGCGTAAACCGGGGAGCAAACACCGGGGAGCTGTTTTTT. Amino acid sequence: CASSVNRGANTGELFF.

The sample holds many counts of this clonotype. This chain connects TRBV9 to TRBJ2-3; D is possibly TRBD1 (5 bases). This CDR3 region has 15 residues. Deletions cut 0 bases from V and 6 bases from J, with 14 bases between. Germline V gene sequence: CDR1 SGDLS, CDR2 YYNGEE. In nucleotides, the CDR3 is TGTGCCAGCAGCGTAGTAATGGGGCAGATGGATACGCAGTATTTT. Translating it yields CASSVVMGQMDTQYF.

This clonotype has a count of ten or more. The chain combines TRBV25-1 with TRBJ2-3; perhaps D is TRBD1 or TRBD2 (5 bases each). This CDR3 comprises 11 residues. V gave up 3 bases and J gave up 11 bases, with 9 bases separating them. Germline V gives CDR1 MGHDK, CDR2 SYGVNS. The CDR3 is CASSDQGVQYF. In DNA form, the CDR3 reads TGTGCCAGCAGTGATCAGGGAGTGCAGTATTTT.